A selection of T cell receptor beta chains follows, all from one sample in a study of CD8 T cells in ankylosing spondylitis. One entry per CDR3 protein, called by TCRdb with MiXCR from the 5' RACE reads. The sample shows around 130,000 distinct CDR3 sequences, 17% of them seen only once. The sequenced sample was blood, either unsorted or a sorted T cell fraction (not recorded which). These receptor sequences come from a male donor with ankylosing spondylitis. CDR3s include the opening cysteine and the closing phenylalanine or tryptophan. The D gene is left open where the match is weak. Rows give clone size only sometimes, using once, few, many, or a class for an expanded clone.

CDR3nt: TGCAGCGTTGAAGATCATCGGCAGGGGGCCTACGAGCAGTACTTC; CDR3aa: CSVEDHRQGAYEQYF; abundance: many; v_gene: TRBV29-1; j_gene: TRBJ2-7; d_gene: TRBD1
CDR3nt: TGTGCCAGCAGCTCGACAGGGGTCGGGACCGGGGAGCTGTTTTTT; CDR3aa: CASSSTGVGTGELFF; abundance: -; v_gene: TRBV7-9; j_gene: TRBJ2-2; d_gene: TRBD1
CDR3nt: TGTGCCAGCACCGACGGTGGAAAACTGTTTTTT; CDR3aa: CASTDGGKLFF; abundance: few; v_gene: TRBV27; j_gene: TRBJ1-4; d_gene: -
CDR3nt: TGCAGTGCAAAGGGGACTCATAGTTACGAGCAGTACTTC; CDR3aa: CSAKGTHSYEQYF; abundance: few; v_gene: TRBV20-1; j_gene: TRBJ2-7; d_gene: -
CDR3nt: TGCGCCAGCAGCCGGGGGACAGGCTCCAATCAGCCCCAGCATTTT; CDR3aa: CASSRGTGSNQPQHF; abundance: few; v_gene: TRBV5-1; j_gene: TRBJ1-5; d_gene: TRBD1
CDR3nt: TGTGCCAGCAGTTCAGGGACAGGGAAAGAGCAGTACTTC; CDR3aa: CASSSGTGKEQYF; abundance: few; v_gene: TRBV27; j_gene: TRBJ2-7; d_gene: TRBD1
CDR3nt: TGTGCCAGCAGTAATGACCCCTTCGAGATCTTC; CDR3aa: CASSNDPFEIF; abundance: -; v_gene: TRBV2; j_gene: TRBJ2-1; d_gene: -
CDR3nt: TGTGCCAGCAGTTTAGGAGCGGCAGATACGCAGTATTTT; CDR3aa: CASSLGAADTQYF; abundance: many; v_gene: TRBV12-3/TRBV12-4; j_gene: TRBJ2-3; d_gene: -
CDR3nt: TGTGCCATTCGACATAACACCGGGGAGCTGTTTTTT; CDR3aa: CAIRHNTGELFF; abundance: once; v_gene: TRBV7-9; j_gene: TRBJ2-2; d_gene: -
CDR3nt: TGTGCCAGCAGTTCCGAAGTCGGACAGGATGACTTAGCTAATGAAAAACTGTTTTTT; CDR3aa: CASSSEVGQDDLANEKLFF; abundance: -; v_gene: TRBV12-3/TRBV12-4; j_gene: TRBJ1-4; d_gene: TRBD1
CDR3nt: TGCAGCGTTGAAGGGGCCAGCGGGTCCACCTACAATGAGCAGTTCTTC; CDR3aa: CSVEGASGSTYNEQFF; abundance: -; v_gene: TRBV29-1; j_gene: TRBJ2-1; d_gene: -
CDR3nt: TGTGCCAGCAGTCCCCGACTCTACGAGCAGTACTTC; CDR3aa: CASSPRLYEQYF; abundance: -; v_gene: TRBV28; j_gene: TRBJ2-7; d_gene: -
CDR3nt: TGCAGTGGAGGGACTAGCGGTTACAATGAGCAGTTCTTC; CDR3aa: CSGGTSGYNEQFF; abundance: few; v_gene: TRBV20-1; j_gene: TRBJ2-1; d_gene: TRBD2
CDR3nt: TGTGCCAGCAGCTCACAGCTCGGGGGATCCTACAATGAGCAGTTCTTC; CDR3aa: CASSSQLGGSYNEQFF; abundance: -; v_gene: TRBV7-9; j_gene: TRBJ2-1; d_gene: -
CDR3nt: TGTGCCAGCGGGGGGCGTATTTCTGAAGCTTTCTTT; CDR3aa: CASGGRISEAFF; abundance: few; v_gene: TRBV25-1; j_gene: TRBJ1-1; d_gene: -
CDR3nt: TGTGCCAGCAGTCCTGTGACTGAAGCTTTCTTT; CDR3aa: CASSPVTEAFF; abundance: few; v_gene: TRBV12-3/TRBV12-4; j_gene: TRBJ1-1; d_gene: -
CDR3nt: TGTGCCAGCAGTTTCACCGGGACGGTTAATGAAAAACTGTTTTTT; CDR3aa: CASSFTGTVNEKLFF; abundance: -; v_gene: TRBV28; j_gene: TRBJ1-4; d_gene: -
CDR3nt: TGTGCCAGTGCGAGACAGGGGGTCTCTGAAGCTTTCTTT; CDR3aa: CASARQGVSEAFF; abundance: -; v_gene: TRBV27; j_gene: TRBJ1-1; d_gene: TRBD1
CDR3nt: TGCAGTGCTAGATCTGCGACAGGGGTCTACAATGAGCAGTTCTTC; CDR3aa: CSARSATGVYNEQFF; abundance: few; v_gene: TRBV20-1; j_gene: TRBJ2-1; d_gene: TRBD1
CDR3nt: TGCAGTGCTATATATAGCTCCTACGAGCAGTACTTC; CDR3aa: CSAIYSSYEQYF; abundance: many; v_gene: TRBV20-1; j_gene: TRBJ2-7; d_gene: -
CDR3nt: TGCGCCAGCAGCCAAGTGGGACAGGGAGTATACGAGCAGTACTTC; CDR3aa: CASSQVGQGVYEQYF; abundance: few; v_gene: TRBV4-3; j_gene: TRBJ2-7; d_gene: TRBD1
CDR3nt: TGCAGTGCGAGGACTAGCGGGAGGGTGATTAGTTTCAATGAGCAGTTCTTC; CDR3aa: CSARTSGRVISFNEQFF; abundance: -; v_gene: TRBV20-1; j_gene: TRBJ2-1; d_gene: TRBD2
CDR3nt: TGCAGCGTTTCAGCTAGCCCCTTCTCCTACAATGAGCAGTTCTTC; CDR3aa: CSVSASPFSYNEQFF; abundance: many; v_gene: TRBV29-1; j_gene: TRBJ2-1; d_gene: -
CDR3nt: TGCGCCAGCCGGGACTCCCCTGCTCCCGAGCAGTACTTC; CDR3aa: CASRDSPAPEQYF; abundance: -; v_gene: TRBV5-1; j_gene: TRBJ2-7; d_gene: -
CDR3nt: TGTGCCAGCAGCCCGTATAGCGGGGCCTACGAGCAGTACTTC; CDR3aa: CASSPYSGAYEQYF; abundance: -; v_gene: TRBV12-3/TRBV12-4; j_gene: TRBJ2-7; d_gene: TRBD2
CDR3nt: TGTGCCAGCAGTCCGTACGTAGTATACGAGCAGTACTTC; CDR3aa: CASSPYVVYEQYF; abundance: many; v_gene: TRBV12-3/TRBV12-4; j_gene: TRBJ2-7; d_gene: -
CDR3nt: TGTGCCAGCAGTTTCCCGGGAGGACTGTACAATGAGCAGTTCTTC; CDR3aa: CASSFPGGLYNEQFF; abundance: -; v_gene: TRBV12-3/TRBV12-4; j_gene: TRBJ2-1; d_gene: TRBD2
CDR3nt: TGTGCCAGCAGCTTAGCCCAGGGGGCCGTCTACGAGCAGTACTTC; CDR3aa: CASSLAQGAVYEQYF; abundance: many; v_gene: TRBV7-6; j_gene: TRBJ2-7; d_gene: TRBD1
CDR3nt: TGCAGTGCTAGAGAGCTAGCGGGAGGGCCGGACAATGAGCAGTTCTTC; CDR3aa: CSARELAGGPDNEQFF; abundance: -; v_gene: TRBV20-1; j_gene: TRBJ2-1; d_gene: TRBD2
CDR3nt: TGTGCCAGCAGCTTGGGTGGATCCTATAATTCACCCCTCCACTTT; CDR3aa: CASSLGGSYNSPLHF; abundance: few; v_gene: TRBV5-6; j_gene: TRBJ1-6; d_gene: -
CDR3nt: TGTGCCAGCAGCTCGGGACTCTCCTACGAGCAGTACTTC; CDR3aa: CASSSGLSYEQYF; abundance: -; v_gene: TRBV7-9; j_gene: TRBJ2-7; d_gene: -
CDR3nt: TGCAGTGCCCCCGGGACTAGCGGGAGGAGAGATACGCAGTATTTT; CDR3aa: CSAPGTSGRRDTQYF; abundance: few; v_gene: TRBV20-1; j_gene: TRBJ2-3; d_gene: TRBD2
CDR3nt: TGCAGTGCTAGCAGACAGGGGCTTAACTATGGCTACACCTTC; CDR3aa: CSASRQGLNYGYTF; abundance: -; v_gene: TRBV20-1; j_gene: TRBJ1-2; d_gene: TRBD1
CDR3nt: TGTGCCAGCAGCGTAGCCAGCGGGTACAATGAGCAGTTCTTC; CDR3aa: CASSVASGYNEQFF; abundance: many; v_gene: TRBV9; j_gene: TRBJ2-1; d_gene: -
CDR3nt: TGTGCCAGCAGCCAAGGACGGGACTACGAGCAGTACTTC; CDR3aa: CASSQGRDYEQYF; abundance: -; v_gene: TRBV7-9; j_gene: TRBJ2-7; d_gene: -
CDR3nt: TGTGCCAGCAGTACCGGGCAGGGCCGATTCGGTGAGCAGTTCTTC; CDR3aa: CASSTGQGRFGEQFF; abundance: few; v_gene: TRBV6-4; j_gene: TRBJ2-1; d_gene: -
CDR3nt: TGTGCCAGCAGGCAGGGTTTCTCATGGGTGAACACTGAAGCTTTCTTT; CDR3aa: CASRQGFSWVNTEAFF; abundance: -; v_gene: TRBV2; j_gene: TRBJ1-1; d_gene: -
CDR3nt: TGTGCCAGCAGCTTAGAGGACAGGAAAGTACTTACCTTC; CDR3aa: CASSLEDRKVLTF; abundance: -; v_gene: TRBV7-9; j_gene: TRBJ1-2; d_gene: TRBD1
CDR3nt: TGTGCCAGTACGGGACTTGGTTACGAGCAGTACTTC; CDR3aa: CASTGLGYEQYF; abundance: few; v_gene: TRBV19; j_gene: TRBJ2-7; d_gene: -
CDR3nt: TGTGCCACCAGCAGAGATGGCCACGGACTAGCGGACAATGAGCAGTTCTTC; CDR3aa: CATSRDGHGLADNEQFF; abundance: few; v_gene: TRBV15; j_gene: TRBJ2-1; d_gene: TRBD2
CDR3nt: TGTGCCAGCGGGGCTCCAGATACGCAGTATTTT; CDR3aa: CASGAPDTQYF; abundance: few; v_gene: TRBV6-2/TRBV6-3; j_gene: TRBJ2-3; d_gene: -
CDR3nt: TGTGCCACCCCACAAGGGGGCGGGTATGGCTACACCTTC; CDR3aa: CATPQGGGYGYTF; abundance: -; v_gene: TRBV28; j_gene: TRBJ1-2; d_gene: TRBD1
CDR3nt: TGTGCCAGCACCAGGTCTTCCTACGAGCAGTACTTC; CDR3aa: CASTRSSYEQYF; abundance: -; v_gene: TRBV28; j_gene: TRBJ2-7; d_gene: -
CDR3nt: TGTGCCAGCAGCCAACGAGGGGGCAATCAGCCCCAGCATTTT; CDR3aa: CASSQRGGNQPQHF; abundance: -; v_gene: TRBV7-8; j_gene: TRBJ1-5; d_gene: -
CDR3nt: TGCAGCGTTCTGGGAGCGGTCACAGATACGCAGTATTTT; CDR3aa: CSVLGAVTDTQYF; abundance: few; v_gene: TRBV29-1; j_gene: TRBJ2-3; d_gene: -
CDR3nt: TGTGCCAGCACGCCTTTAGCGGGGGTCTACGAGCAGTACTTC; CDR3aa: CASTPLAGVYEQYF; abundance: -; v_gene: TRBV11-1; j_gene: TRBJ2-7; d_gene: TRBD2